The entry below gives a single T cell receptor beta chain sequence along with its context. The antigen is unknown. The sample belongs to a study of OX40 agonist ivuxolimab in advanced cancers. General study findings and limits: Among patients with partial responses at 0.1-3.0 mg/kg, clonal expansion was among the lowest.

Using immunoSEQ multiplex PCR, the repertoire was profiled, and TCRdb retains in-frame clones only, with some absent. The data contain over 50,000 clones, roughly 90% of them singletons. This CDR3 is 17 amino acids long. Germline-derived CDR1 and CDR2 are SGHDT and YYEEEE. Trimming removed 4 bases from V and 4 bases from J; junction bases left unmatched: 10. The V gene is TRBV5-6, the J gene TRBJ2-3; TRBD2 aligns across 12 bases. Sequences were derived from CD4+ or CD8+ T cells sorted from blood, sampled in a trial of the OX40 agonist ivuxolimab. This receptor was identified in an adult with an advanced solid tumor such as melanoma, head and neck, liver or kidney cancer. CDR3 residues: CASSGRKSSGGADTQYF. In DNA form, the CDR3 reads TGTGCCAGCAGCGGAAGAAAATCTAGCGGGGGGGCAGATACGCAGTATTTT.